These 14 T cell receptor beta chains were sequenced from one sample in a study of blood T cell repertoires in COVID-19. This table comes from immunoSEQ multiplex PCR, and its TCRdb copy is limited to in-frame clones, with some not included. The table includes approximately 230,000 clones, roughly 83% detected once. The source material was peripheral blood. The source of these receptors is an elderly man with acute or convalescent COVID-19.

The V and J genes are TRBV6-1 and TRBJ2-7, with TRBD1 matching 7 bases. This CDR3 is 14 amino acids long. Germline lookup yields CDR1 MNHNS and CDR2 SASEGT. J lost 6 bases, V lost 2 bases, and 7 bases had no gene match. CDR3 in amino acids: CASSERDDRAEQYF. CDR3 DNA: TGTGCCAGCAGTGAAAGGGATGACAGGGCCGAGCAGTACTTC.

This clone was seen a handful of times. The V gene is TRBV2, the J gene TRBJ2-2; D gene uncertain. This CDR3 has 13 residues. V dropped 2 bases and J dropped 6 bases, with 7 bases sitting between them. The germline V gene has CDR1 SNHLY and CDR2 FYNNEI. Here the CDR3 reads CASSESPAGELFF. The CDR3 coding sequence is TGTGCCAGCAGTGAAAGTCCGGCCGGGGAGCTGTTTTTT.

The chain has TRBV5-5 and TRBJ2-4, with 12 bases fitting TRBD2. This CDR3 has 17 residues. CDR1 and CDR2 from the germline V gene are SGHKS and YYEKEE (reference sequence). After removal of 2 bases from V and 6 bases from J, the junction contained 9 bases not matched to a gene. This CDR3 reads CASSLSVLAGGGNIQYF. CDR3 bases: TGTGCCAGCAGCTTAAGTGTACTAGCGGGGGGAGGAAACATTCAGTACTTC.

The chain links TRBV5-1 to TRBJ2-7, with TRBD2 matching 9 bases. Germline loops: CDR1 SGHRS, CDR2 YFSETQ. This CDR3 has 18 residues. The ends lost 4 bases at V and 0 bases at J; junction bases unmatched: 14. The CDR3 region is CASSLNPTSGLSSYEQYF. CDR3 coding DNA: TGCGCCAGCAGCCTCAATCCCACTAGCGGGCTTAGCTCCTACGAGCAGTACTTC.

This clone was seen just once. The chain recombines TRBV10-2 with TRBJ2-1; 9 positions match TRBD1. The CDR3 runs to 13 residues. Germline CDR1 and CDR2: WSHSY and SAAADI. The junction had 4 bases not matched to a gene; V was cut back by 6 bases and J by 7 bases. CDR3 amino acids: CASRPTGGNEQFF. As DNA, the CDR3 is TGCGCCAGCAGGCCGACAGGGGGGAATGAGCAGTTCTTC.

This clone has more than one count but fewer than ten. The gene calls are TRBV5-4 and TRBJ2-1; D is perhaps TRBD1 (5 bases). Between the trimmed V and J ends, which lost 1 base and 6 bases, there was a span of 5 bases. The CDR3 runs 12 residues. The germline CDR1 and CDR2 sequences are SGHNT and YYREEE (reference sequence). Here the CDR3 DNA reads TGTGCCAGCAGCTTGCAGGGCAATGAGCAGTTCTTC. Protein sequence: CASSLQGNEQFF. The full variable domain, completed using reference TRBV5-4 and TRBJ2-1, is ETGVTQSPTHLIKTRGQQVTLRCSSQSGHNTVSWYQQALGQGPQFIFQYYREEENGRGNFPPRFSGLQFPNYSSELNVNALELDDSALYLCASSLQGNEQFFGPGTRLTVL.

This chain joins TRBV2 and TRBJ1-4; 9 bases line up with TRBD1. Germline CDR1 SNHLY, CDR2 FYNNEI. With 6 bases clipped from V and 10 bases from J, the junction kept 6 bases outside the gene matches. This CDR3 is 13 amino acids long. In DNA, the CDR3 is TGTGCCAGCAGGGACAGGGGTATGGGAAAACTGTTTTTT. Its translation: CASRDRGMGKLFF.

V is TRBV5-1 and J is TRBJ2-7; D perhaps matches TRBD1 (5 bases). The V gene's germline CDR1 is SGHRS and CDR2 YFSETQ. V lost 0 bases, J lost 2 bases, and 9 bases lay in between. The CDR3 is 14 residues long. The CDR3 here is CASSLVYRPYEQYF. CDR3 nucleotide sequence: TGCGCCAGCAGCTTGGTATACAGGCCCTACGAGCAGTACTTC.

The rearrangement links TRBV11-2 to TRBJ2-7; D is uncertain. The V end was cut by 0 bases, the J end by 0 bases, with 9 bases between. The germline V gene has CDR1 SGHAT and CDR2 FQNNGV. This CDR3 contains 15 residues. CDR3 amino acids: CASSLDLGSSYEQYF. DNA of the CDR3: TGTGCCAGCAGCTTAGATCTGGGCAGCTCCTACGAGCAGTACTTC.

The chain links TRBV2 to TRBJ2-7, with 9 bases matching TRBD1. The CDR3 totals 15 residues. Germline trimming cut 4 bases from V and 5 bases from J; bases unmatched to any gene: 9. Germline V gene sequence: CDR1 SNHLY, CDR2 FYNNEI. The CDR3 sequence is CASSGFGTGKNEQYF. In DNA form, the CDR3 reads TGTGCCAGCAGTGGGTTTGGGACAGGGAAGAACGAGCAGTACTTC.

This clone was counted once. The CDR3 spells CASSQDLGTVKREQYF. The DNA of the CDR3 is TGCGCCAGCAGCCAAGACCTAGGGACAGTCAAACGGGAGCAGTACTTC. This chain connects TRBV4-1 to TRBJ2-7, with 7 bases fitting TRBD1. CDR1 MGHRA and CDR2 YSYEKL come from the germline V gene. CDR3 size: 16 residues. V trimming: 0 bases; J trimming: 7 bases; junction bases outside the gene matches: 12.

Only a few counts were recorded for this clone. Distinct nucleotide sequences in the sample also encode this CDR3. This chain connects TRBV5-1 to TRBJ1-2; TRBD1 agrees at 7 bases. From germline, CDR1 is SGHRS and CDR2 YFSETQ. Trimming removed 4 bases from V and 5 bases from J; junction bases left unmatched: 2. The CDR3 has 12 amino acids. DNA of the CDR3: TGCGCCAGCAGCCTACAGGGGTATGGCTACACCTTC. Protein: CASSLQGYGYTF.

The chain couples TRBV6-5 to TRBJ2-7; D might be TRBD2 (5 bases). CDR3 size: 14 residues. Trimming stripped 8 bases from V and 3 bases from J, with 17 bases between. Germline V gives CDR1 MNHEY, CDR2 SVGAGI. The CDR3 DNA follows: TGTGCCAGCCTAGAGGTGGGAGAGGGCTACGAGCAGTACTTC. Its translation: CASLEVGEGYEQYF.

The chain joins TRBV24-1 to TRBJ2-2; 12 bases are shared with TRBD1. Germline V gives CDR1 KGHDR, CDR2 SFDVKD. CDR3 size: 17 residues. V was pared by 2 bases and J by 2 bases, with 2 bases of the junction left unmatched. CDR3 in amino acids: CATSDWGTGGNTGELFF. The CDR3 nucleotides are TGTGCCACCAGTGATTGGGGGACAGGGGGCAACACCGGGGAGCTGTTTTTT.